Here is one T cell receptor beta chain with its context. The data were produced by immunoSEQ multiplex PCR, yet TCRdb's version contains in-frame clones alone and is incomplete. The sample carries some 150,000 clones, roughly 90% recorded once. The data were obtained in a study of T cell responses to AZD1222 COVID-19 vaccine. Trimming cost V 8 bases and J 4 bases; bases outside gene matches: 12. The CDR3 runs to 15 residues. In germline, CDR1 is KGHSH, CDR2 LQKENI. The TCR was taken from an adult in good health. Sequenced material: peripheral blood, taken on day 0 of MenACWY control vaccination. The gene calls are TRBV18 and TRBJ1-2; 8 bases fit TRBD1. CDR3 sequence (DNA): TGTGCCAGCACCTTAGGACAGGGATCTGTCTATGGCTACACCTTC. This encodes CASTLGQGSVYGYTF.